This T cell receptor (beta chain) was identified during a study of blood T cell repertoires in COVID-19. In the study overall: Researchers got acute and convalescent COVID-19 samples from the United States, Italy and Spain. From T cells, B-cell-depleted T cells, or PBMCs came the material, which was cDNA or gDNA.

Study processing details: Reference gene primer amplification in the assay estimated nucleated cell counts. The assay was immunoSEQ multiplex PCR, and TCRdb's table has in-frame clones only and misses some. V, J and clone size are taken as reported in that table, and D and trimming were inferred from the DNA itself. This table holds roughly 300,000 clones, about nine tenths found once. This CDR3 has 12 residues. Germline CDR1 reads SEHNR; CDR2 reads FQNEAQ (reference sequence). V shed 5 bases and J shed 8 bases, with 7 bases lying between them. Sequenced: PBMCs or T cells enriched from blood (not recorded which). This chain joins TRBV7-9 and TRBJ1-6; no definite D call. The TCR sequence derives from a young man who had recovered from COVID-19. The CDR3 DNA reads TGTGCCAGCAGCCACCGGGATTCACCCCTCCACTTT. Amino acid sequence: CASSHRDSPLHF.